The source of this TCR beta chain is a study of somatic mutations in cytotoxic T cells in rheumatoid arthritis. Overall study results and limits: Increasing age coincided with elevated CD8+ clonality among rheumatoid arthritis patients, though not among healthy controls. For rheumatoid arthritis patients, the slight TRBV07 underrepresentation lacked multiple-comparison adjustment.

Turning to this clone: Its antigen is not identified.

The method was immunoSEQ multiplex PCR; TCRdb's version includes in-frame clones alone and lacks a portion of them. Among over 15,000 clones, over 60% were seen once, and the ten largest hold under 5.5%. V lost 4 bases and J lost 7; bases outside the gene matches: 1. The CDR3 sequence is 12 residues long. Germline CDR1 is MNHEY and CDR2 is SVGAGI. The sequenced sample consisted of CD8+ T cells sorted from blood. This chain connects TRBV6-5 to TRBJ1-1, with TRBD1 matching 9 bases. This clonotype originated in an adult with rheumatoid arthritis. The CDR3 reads CASSLDRGEAFF. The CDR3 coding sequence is TGTGCCAGCAGTTTGGACAGGGGTGAAGCTTTCTTT.